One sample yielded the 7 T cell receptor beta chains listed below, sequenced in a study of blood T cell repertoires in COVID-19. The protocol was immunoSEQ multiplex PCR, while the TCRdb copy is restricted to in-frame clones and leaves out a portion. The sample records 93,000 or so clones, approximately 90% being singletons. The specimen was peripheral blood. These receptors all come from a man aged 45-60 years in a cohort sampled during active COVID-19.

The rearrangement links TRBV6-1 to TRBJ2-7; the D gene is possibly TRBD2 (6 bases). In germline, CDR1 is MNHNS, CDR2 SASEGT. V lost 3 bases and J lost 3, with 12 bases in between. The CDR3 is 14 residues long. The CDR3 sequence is CASSDNMGGYEQYV. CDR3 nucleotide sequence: TGTGCCAGCAGTGACAATATGGGGGGCTACGAGCAGTACGTC.

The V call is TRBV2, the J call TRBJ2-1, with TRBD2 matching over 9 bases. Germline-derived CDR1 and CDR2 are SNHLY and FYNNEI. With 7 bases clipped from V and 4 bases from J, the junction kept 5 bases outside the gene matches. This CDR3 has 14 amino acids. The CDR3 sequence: CASTVLAGYNEQFF. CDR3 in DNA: TGTGCCAGCACTGTCCTAGCGGGGTACAATGAGCAGTTCTTC.

For the CDR3, the DNA is TGTGCCACCAACAGGGATTCGATCACTGAAGCTTTCTTT. Its protein product is CATNRDSITEAFF. The chain has TRBV6-6 and TRBJ1-1, with a weak D call TRBD1 (6 bases). Germline V gene data show CDR1 as MNHNY and CDR2 as SVGAGI (reference sequence). The CDR3 extends over 13 amino acids. The ends were cut back, 10 bases at V and 4 bases at J, with 16 bases in the middle.

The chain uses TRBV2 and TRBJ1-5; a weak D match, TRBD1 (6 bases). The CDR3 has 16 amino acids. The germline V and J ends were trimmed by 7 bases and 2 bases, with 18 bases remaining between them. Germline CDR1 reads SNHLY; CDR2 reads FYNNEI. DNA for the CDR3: TGTGCCAGCACTTTAGGGGGGGGTAGAGGCAATCAGCCCCAGCATTTT. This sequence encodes CASTLGGGRGNQPQHF. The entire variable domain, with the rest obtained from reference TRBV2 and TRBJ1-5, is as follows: EPEVTQTPSHQVTQMGQEVILRCVPISNHLYFYWYRQILGQKVEFLVSFYNNEISEKSEIFDDQFSVERPDGSNFTLKIRSTKLEDSAMYFCASTLGGGRGNQPQHFGDGTRLSIL.

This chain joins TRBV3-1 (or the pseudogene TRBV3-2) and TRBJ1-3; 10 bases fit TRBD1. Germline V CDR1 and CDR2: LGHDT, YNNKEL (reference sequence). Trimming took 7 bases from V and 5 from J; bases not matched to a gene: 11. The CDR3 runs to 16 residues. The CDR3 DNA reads TGTGCCAGCACCGCTACTCGGACAGGGGGAAGAAACACCATATATTTT. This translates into CASTATRTGGRNTIYF.

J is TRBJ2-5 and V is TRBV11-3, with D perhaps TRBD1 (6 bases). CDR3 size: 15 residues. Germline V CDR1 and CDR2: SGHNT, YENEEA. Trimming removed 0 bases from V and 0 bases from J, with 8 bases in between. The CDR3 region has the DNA TGTGCCAGCAGCTTAGATACAGGGTACCAAGAGACCCAGTACTTC. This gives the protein CASSLDTGYQETQYF.

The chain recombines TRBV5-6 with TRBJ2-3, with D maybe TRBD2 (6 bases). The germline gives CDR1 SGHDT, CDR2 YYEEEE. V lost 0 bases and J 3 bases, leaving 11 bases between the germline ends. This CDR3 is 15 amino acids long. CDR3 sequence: CASSLAGGVTDTQYF. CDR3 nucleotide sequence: TGTGCCAGCAGCTTGGCCGGAGGGGTGACAGATACGCAGTATTTT.